The 19 T cell receptor beta chains below come from one sample, sequenced in a study of post-analysis software for immune sequencing data. Regarding the study as a whole: TRBV5-6, TRBV5-1 and TRBV20-1 belonged to a set of roughly five TRBV segments that were more frequent in patients than controls.

These receptors have no known antigen. The library was made from cDNA and included unique molecular identifiers. A single record per CDR3 protein comes from TCRdb applying MiXCR to the PCR reads. The sample contains about 460,000 distinct CDR3 sequences, 40% to 55% of which appear only once. The specimen was blood. These receptors all stem from a girl aged 5 to 17 with multiple sclerosis.

V usage is TRBV7-9 and J usage is TRBJ1-2; 9 nucleotides line up with TRBD1. CDR1 is SEHNR and CDR2 is FQNEAQ in the germline V gene (reference sequence). V was pared by 5 bases and J by 3 bases, with 10 bases of the junction left unmatched. This CDR3 region has 16 residues. This chain's CDR3 is CASSPRHRGLDYGYTF. The DNA for the CDR3 is TGTGCCAGCAGCCCCCGGCACAGGGGGCTCGACTATGGCTACACCTTC.

A few counts support this clonotype. The rearrangement links TRBV20-1 to TRBJ2-7, with TRBD2 matching over 7 bases. CDR1 is DFQATT and CDR2 is SNEGSKA in the germline V gene (reference sequence). Unmatched junction bases numbered 8, after V lost 4 bases and J lost 2 bases. The CDR3 contains 14 residues. The CDR3 loop reads CSATAGRLAYEQYF. As DNA, the CDR3 is TGCAGTGCTACAGCGGGACGTTTAGCCTACGAGCAGTACTTC.

The chain has TRBV28 and TRBJ2-5; 7 bases agree with TRBD2. The J call may be wrong; the DNA end is better matched by TRBJ2-7. Germline V gene data show CDR1 as MDHEN and CDR2 as SYDVKM. The CDR3 sequence is 14 residues long. The CDR3 DNA reads as TGTGCCAGCAGTTTTGGTGGGGACTACTACGAGCAGTACTTC. Translation: CASSFGGDYYEQYF.

This clonotype was detected a few times. The chain couples TRBV20-1 to TRBJ2-7, with 13 bases aligning to TRBD2. Germline V CDR1 and CDR2: DFQATT, SNEGSKA (reference sequence). CDR3 size: 18 residues. Trimming cost V 2 bases and J 2 bases; bases outside gene matches: 12. The CDR3 DNA reads as TGCAGTGCTAGAAGGAAAGGACTAGCGGGAGTAAGGACCTACGAGCAGTACTTC. This gives the protein CSARRKGLAGVRTYEQYF.

This clonotype was seen a few times. The chain couples TRBV6-2 or TRBV6-3 to TRBJ2-7; the match to TRBD2 covers 8 bases. Per the germline V gene, CDR1 is MNHEY and CDR2 is SVGEGT. The CDR3 consists of 12 residues. The V and J ends lost 4 bases and 5 bases, in that order; junction bases with no gene match: 1. In DNA form, the CDR3 reads TGTGCCAGCAGTTTTAGCGGGGACGAGCAGTACTTC. Translation gives CASSFSGDEQYF.

The rearrangement links TRBV4-1 to TRBJ2-2; maybe TRBD1 (5 bases). V lost 1 base to trimming and J lost 2 bases, with 11 bases between them. The germline gives CDR1 MGHRA, CDR2 YSYEKL. This CDR3 spans 16 amino acids. DNA of the CDR3: TGCGCCAGCAGCCAAGTTTCCAGGGAAAACACCGGGGAGCTGTTTTTT. The encoded protein is CASSQVSRENTGELFF.

The CDR3 DNA reads as TGTGCCAGCAGCGCTGGACAGCTGAACACTGAAGCTTTCTTT. Translation gives CASSAGQLNTEAFF. This chain joins TRBV9 and TRBJ1-1; a weak D match, TRBD1 (6 bases). The V gene's germline CDR1 is SGDLS and CDR2 YYNGEE. V shed 3 bases and J shed 0 bases, with 9 bases lying between them. The CDR3 is made up of 14 amino acids.

Details on this clonotype: A much larger clonotype is one base distant, so this may be a read error. It is likely a read error, because the conserved phenylalanine at the end of the CDR3 is missing. V is TRBV4-1 and J is TRBJ2-6; 8 nucleotides agree with TRBD1. J lost 1 base, V lost 1 base, and 3 bases had no gene match. The CDR3 is 17 residues long. The germline V gene encodes CDR1 MGHRA and CDR2 YSYEKL. CDR3 sequence: CASSQVGQGSGANVLTV. In DNA, the CDR3 is TGCGCCAGCAGCCAAGTTGGACAGGGATCTGGGGCCAACGTCCTGACTGTC.

The chain couples TRBV5-1 to TRBJ2-1; weak D call: TRBD1 (7 bases). Germline V gives CDR1 SGHRS, CDR2 YFSETQ. This CDR3 has 15 residues. V gave up 0 bases and J gave up 3 bases, with 10 bases separating them. The CDR3 here is CASSLEQGGYNEQFF. CDR3 nucleotide sequence: TGCGCCAGCAGCTTGGAGCAGGGGGGCTACAATGAGCAGTTCTTC. The full variable domain, its missing parts supplied by reference TRBV5-1 and TRBJ2-1, is KAGVTQTPRYLIKTRGQQVTLSCSPISGHRSVSWYQQTPGQGLQFLFEYFSETQRNKGNFPGRFSGRQFSNSRSEMNVSTLELGDSALYLCASSLEQGGYNEQFFGPGTRLTVL.

This clonotype has just a few counts. The V and J genes are TRBV4-1 and TRBJ1-2, with D unclear. This CDR3 is 12 amino acids long. The V gene's germline CDR1 is MGHRA and CDR2 YSYEKL. V was clipped by 0 bases and J by 4 bases, with 3 bases between them. The CDR3 DNA sequence: TGCGCCAGCAGCCAAGAGAGCTATGGCTACACCTTC. This gives the protein CASSQESYGYTF.

The rearrangement joins TRBV6-6 to TRBJ1-2; no definite D call. Germline V lookup: CDR1 MNHNY, CDR2 SVGAGI (reference sequence). The CDR3 is made up of 13 amino acids. V lost 2 bases and J lost 2, with 6 bases in between. CDR3: CASSYQSNYGYTF. DNA for the CDR3: TGTGCCAGCAGTTACCAGTCCAACTATGGCTACACCTTC.

The chain has TRBV10-3 and TRBJ2-1; 7 bases align to TRBD2. Germline V gene sequence: CDR1 ENHRY, CDR2 SYGVKD. The CDR3 runs 14 residues. The junction had 12 bases not matched to a gene; V was cut back by 10 bases and J by 6 bases. CDR3 bases: TGTGCCACCCAGATTGGCGGGAGTGGCAATGAGCAGTTCTTC. Protein: CATQIGGSGNEQFF.

The chain employs TRBV3-1 and TRBJ1-5; D is unclear. Looked up from germline, CDR1 is LGHDT and CDR2 is YNNKEL (reference sequence). This CDR3 spans 14 amino acids. Trimming removed 4 bases at V and 0 bases at J, with 7 bases between. The chain's CDR3 is CASSLRNSNQPQHF. The CDR3 nucleotides read TGTGCCAGCAGCCTCCGGAATAGCAATCAGCCCCAGCATTTT.

The rearrangement uses TRBV4-3 and TRBJ2-1; D tentatively fits TRBD1 or TRBD2 (7 bases each). This CDR3 region has 16 residues. The V end was cut by 3 bases, the J end by 2 bases, with 14 bases between. Germline V gene sequence: CDR1 LGHNA, CDR2 YSLEER. The CDR3 DNA reads as TGCGCCAGCAGCCACCGGGGAGGGGGCCCCTACAATGAGCAGTTCTTC. Its translation is CASSHRGGGPYNEQFF.

With regard to this clonotype: The DNA is omitted, as the CDR3 cannot be located on it reliably, and the CDR3 follows TCRdb's listing. The chain links TRBV6-5 to TRBJ2-7; the table's TRBD1 call for D was not verified on the DNA. Looked up from germline, CDR1 is MNHEY and CDR2 is SVGAGI. The CDR3 comprises 14 residues, both ends counted. CDR3 region: CASGTLYGCYEQYF.

The gene calls are TRBV18 and TRBJ2-3; 9 nucleotides align to TRBD1. There are 17 residues in the CDR3. V gave up 3 bases and J gave up 3 bases; unmatched junction bases: 10. In germline, CDR1 is KGHSH, CDR2 LQKENI. The DNA for the CDR3 is TGTGCCAGCTCACCGCGGGCCGGGACAGGGACTACAGATACGCAGTATTTT. As protein: CASSPRAGTGTTDTQYF.

This rearrangement joins TRBV20-1 to TRBJ2-3; D gene uncertain. Between the trimmed V and J ends, which lost 3 bases and 0 bases, there was a span of 13 bases. The CDR3 sequence is 15 residues long. The V gene's germline CDR1 is DFQATT and CDR2 SNEGSKA (reference sequence). CDR3 nucleotides: TGCAGTGCTAGTGGTCTCGGGCTAAGCACAGATACGCAGTATTTT. This codes for CSASGLGLSTDTQYF.

V is TRBV28 and J is TRBJ2-4; D is unresolved. The CDR3 loop spans 13 amino acids. Trimming removed 4 bases from V and 4 bases from J, with 8 bases in between. The germline V gene encodes CDR1 MDHEN and CDR2 SYDVKM. CDR3 nucleotide sequence: TGTGCCAGCAGTTATCTAGGGAAAAACATTCAGTACTTC. It specifies CASSYLGKNIQYF.

V is TRBV27 and J is TRBJ1-6; D call uncertain. The V end was cut by 3 bases, the J end by 7 bases, with 16 bases between. CDR3 length equals 16 residues. Per germline, CDR1 MNHEY and CDR2 SMNVEV (reference sequence). DNA for the CDR3: TGTGCCAGCAGTTTCTTGGGATCCCTACTGAATTCACCCCTCCACTTT. Amino acid sequence: CASSFLGSLLNSPLHF.